The next 20 T cell receptor beta chains were all read from a single sample in a study of shared clonotypes between healthy human individuals. Sequencing used immunoSEQ multiplex PCR; TCRdb keeps in-frame clones, though not all of them. Here the sample spans about 2 million clones, about 95% being singletons. Naive CD8 populations comprised CD45RO-negative cells positively selected for CCR7, excluding terminally differentiated effector memory CD45RA+ cells. Sample: naive CD8+ T cells sorted from blood. All receptors derive from a man between 18 and 35 years old in good health.

This chain uses TRBV6-6 with TRBJ1-2; the D is unclear. Trimming took 8 bases from V and 5 from J, leaving 12 bases between them. Looked up from germline, CDR1 is MNHNY and CDR2 is SVGAGI (reference sequence). The CDR3 is made up of 12 amino acids. CDR3 nucleotide sequence: TGTGCCAGCTTGGCGGAAACTTATGGCTACACCTTC. Translating it yields CASLAETYGYTF.

V is TRBV19 and J is TRBJ2-7; unclear D gene. Germline V gene data show CDR1 as LNHDA and CDR2 as SQIVND (reference sequence). CDR3 size: 13 residues. The V end was cut by 5 bases, the J end by 3 bases, with 11 bases between. The DNA of the CDR3 is TGTGCCAGTAGTGAGGCAGTGGGCTACGAGCAGTACTTC. Translation: CASSEAVGYEQYF.

The chain carries TRBV4-2 and TRBJ2-5; no clear D gene. This CDR3 is 17 amino acids long. Per germline, CDR1 LGHNA and CDR2 YNFKEQ. The germline V and J ends were trimmed by 4 bases and 5 bases, with 23 bases remaining between them. DNA for the CDR3: TGTGCCAGCAGCCGCCAACCTCGACGGCGTATTGGGGAGACCCAGTACTTC. Its protein is CASSRQPRRRIGETQYF.

This chain joins TRBV10-3 and TRBJ1-1, with D possibly matching TRBD1 (5 bases). Trimming removed 0 bases from V and 5 bases from J, with 16 bases in between. CDR3 length: 16 residues. The germline V gene has CDR1 ENHRY and CDR2 SYGVKD. The CDR3 here is CAISESLGRGDTEAFF. The DNA for the CDR3 is TGTGCCATCAGTGAGTCGCTTGGGAGGGGAGATACTGAAGCTTTCTTT.

The genes are TRBV9 and TRBJ1-2; the D gene is possibly TRBD1 (5 bases). Germline V gene sequence: CDR1 SGDLS, CDR2 YYNGEE. V dropped 4 bases and J dropped 4 bases, with 14 bases sitting between them. The CDR3 extends over 14 amino acids. The CDR3 reads CASSPNDSPYGYTF. CDR3 DNA sequence: TGTGCCAGCAGCCCCAATGACAGCCCCTATGGCTACACCTTC.

J is TRBJ2-7 and V is TRBV19; 7 bases agree with TRBD1. The CDR3 consists of 15 residues. CDR1 LNHDA and CDR2 SQIVND come from the germline V gene (reference sequence). V dropped 3 bases and J dropped 3; count of bases not matched to a gene: 8. CDR3 DNA sequence: TGTGCCAGTAGTATGTCGACAGGGCAGGACTACGAGCAGTACTTC. Amino acids: CASSMSTGQDYEQYF.

V usage is TRBV28 and J usage is TRBJ1-1; D is unclear. Germline CDR1 is MDHEN and CDR2 is SYDVKM. V lost 6 bases to trimming and J lost 1 base, with 12 bases between them. The CDR3 length is 14 residues. For the CDR3, the DNA is TGTGCCAGCAGGAACTTAGACCAGAACACTGAAGCTTTCTTT. Translated, it gives CASRNLDQNTEAFF.

The gene calls are TRBV6-1 and TRBJ1-2; D call uncertain. CDR1 is MNHNS and CDR2 is SASEGT in the germline V gene. Between the trimmed V and J ends, which lost 1 base and 6 bases, there was a span of 15 bases. The CDR3 length is 15 residues. In nucleotides, the CDR3 is TGTGCCAGCAGTGAAGAGGCCCTCCTATCTAATGGCTACACCTTC. Translated, it gives CASSEEALLSNGYTF.

The rearrangement links TRBV5-4 to TRBJ1-1; D is ambiguous. Per germline, CDR1 SGHNT and CDR2 YYREEE (reference sequence). Trimming stripped 4 bases from V and 1 base from J, with 8 bases between. The CDR3 runs to 13 residues. CDR3 sequence: CASSLWTNTEAFF. The CDR3 region has the DNA TGTGCCAGCAGCCTCTGGACGAACACTGAAGCTTTCTTT.

The chain couples TRBV9 to TRBJ2-7; D tentatively fits TRBD1 or TRBD2 (5 bases each). Germline assignment: CDR1 SGDLS and CDR2 YYNGEE. V was cut by 0 bases and J by 2 bases, with 12 bases left in between. The CDR3 totals 15 residues. CDR3 nucleotide sequence: TGTGCCAGCAGCGTAGAGGTGGGACCGGCCTACGAGCAGTACTTC. It yields the protein CASSVEVGPAYEQYF.

The rearrangement links TRBV5-1 to TRBJ2-7, with 9 bases that match TRBD2. The CDR3 spans 15 residues. Germline CDR1 reads SGHRS; CDR2 reads YFSETQ. V lost 3 bases to trimming and J lost 6 bases; unmatched junction nucleotides: 10. The CDR3 sequence: CASSYFSGLALEQYF. Here the CDR3 DNA reads TGCGCCAGCAGCTATTTTTCCGGACTAGCGCTCGAGCAGTACTTC.

The chain is built from TRBV6-5 and TRBJ2-7, with 7 bases that match TRBD2. The germline gives CDR1 MNHEY, CDR2 SVGAGI. The CDR3 covers 15 residues. V trimming: 0 bases; J trimming: 0 bases; junction bases outside the gene matches: 2. The CDR3 region has the DNA TGTGCCAGCAGTTACTCGGGGGGGGACTCCTACGAGCAGTACTTC. Protein product: CASSYSGGDSYEQYF.

The chain uses TRBV4-3 and TRBJ2-1; 7 nucleotides agree with TRBD2. Trimming at V came to 1 base and at J to 7 bases, leaving 10 bases not matched to a gene. CDR3 length equals 16 residues. Germline CDR1 reads LGHNA; CDR2 reads YSLEER. The CDR3 bases are TGCGCCAGCAGCCAAGTTCCGGCGGGAGCGATGAATGAGCAGTTCTTC. Translated: CASSQVPAGAMNEQFF.

The J gene is TRBJ2-4, the V gene TRBV28; TRBD2 matches 7 bases. J was trimmed by 6 bases and V by 3 bases; bases with no gene match: 5. Germline CDR1 is MDHEN and CDR2 is SYDVKM. CDR3 length: 14 residues. The CDR3 region is CASSLAGVGNIQYF. The CDR3 bases are TGTGCCAGCAGTTTGGCGGGGGTCGGAAACATTCAGTACTTC. The full variable domain, its missing parts supplied by reference TRBV28 and TRBJ2-4, is DVKVTQSSRYLVKRTGEKVFLECVQDMDHENMFWYRQDPGLGLRLIYFSYDVKMKEKGDIPEGYSVSREKKERFSLILESASTNQTSMYLCASSLAGVGNIQYFGAGTRLSVL.

The chain recombines TRBV11-2 with TRBJ2-3; possible D gene TRBD2, 5 bases. V was pared by 0 bases and J by 2 bases, with 12 bases between. Germline CDR1 SGHAT, CDR2 FQNNGV. There are 16 residues in the CDR3. DNA for the CDR3: TGTGCCAGCAGCTTAGAGTTAGCGTTTCCCACAGATACGCAGTATTTT. Protein: CASSLELAFPTDTQYF.

A word on this clone: In the same sample, other DNA sequences code for this CDR3. The rearrangement uses TRBV6-5 and TRBJ1-6; no firm D call. Germline CDR1 MNHEY, CDR2 SVGAGI. This CDR3 has 13 residues. Trimming left V 0 bases short and J 10 bases short, with 7 bases between. The CDR3 is CASSYSGTSPLHF. The DNA for the CDR3 is TGTGCCAGCAGTTACTCGGGCACCTCACCCCTCCACTTT.

The V gene is TRBV6-1, the J gene TRBJ2-3, with a possible D match to TRBD2 (5 bases). Germline CDR1 reads MNHNS; CDR2 reads SASEGT. CDR3 length: 14 amino acids. Between the trimmed V and J ends, which lost 3 bases and 2 bases, there was a span of 9 bases. CDR3 residues: CASSDRGYTDTQYF. The CDR3 DNA follows: TGTGCCAGCAGTGATCGGGGATACACAGATACGCAGTATTTT.

As regards this clone: At one end the junction does not follow the germline gene, possibly because of a read error. V is TRBV10-2 and J is TRBJ1-4; perhaps TRBD1 as D (5 bases). The CDR3 extends over 9 amino acids. In germline, CDR1 is WSHSY, CDR2 SAAADI. Written as DNA, the CDR3 is TGCGCCAGCATTTGGGGGGAGAAGTTT. It translates to CASIWGEKF.

This clone was counted a single time. The chain recombines TRBV27 with TRBJ1-2; 8 nucleotides align to TRBD1. Germline-derived CDR1 and CDR2 are MNHEY and SMNVEV (reference sequence). This CDR3 has 13 amino acids. Unmatched junction bases numbered 6, after V lost 8 bases and J lost 4 bases. The CDR3 DNA is TGTGCCAGCGGACAGGGCAAGGGCTATGGCTACACCTTC. It specifies CASGQGKGYGYTF.

The chain has TRBV30 and TRBJ1-2; tentatively, D is TRBD1 (6 bases). The V end lost 1 base, the J end lost 4 bases, and 13 bases lay between the germline ends. CDR1 and CDR2 from the germline V gene are GTSNPN and SVGIG (reference sequence). The length of the CDR3 is 14 residues. The CDR3 DNA follows: TGTGCCTGGAGTGCCCAAGGGGGGGCCTATGGCTACACCTTC. Amino acids: CAWSAQGGAYGYTF.